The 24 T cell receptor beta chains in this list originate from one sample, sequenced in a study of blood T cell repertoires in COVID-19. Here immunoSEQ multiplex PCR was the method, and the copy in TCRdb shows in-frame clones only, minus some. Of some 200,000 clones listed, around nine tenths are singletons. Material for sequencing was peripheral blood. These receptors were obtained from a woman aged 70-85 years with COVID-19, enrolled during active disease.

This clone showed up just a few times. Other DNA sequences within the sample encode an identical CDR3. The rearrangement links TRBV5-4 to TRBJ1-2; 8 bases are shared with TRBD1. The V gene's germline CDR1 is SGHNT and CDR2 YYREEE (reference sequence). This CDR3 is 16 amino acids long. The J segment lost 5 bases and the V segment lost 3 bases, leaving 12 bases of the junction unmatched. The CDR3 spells CASSSARDRSSYGYTF. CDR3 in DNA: TGTGCCAGCAGCTCAGCTCGGGACAGGTCCTCTTATGGCTACACCTTC.

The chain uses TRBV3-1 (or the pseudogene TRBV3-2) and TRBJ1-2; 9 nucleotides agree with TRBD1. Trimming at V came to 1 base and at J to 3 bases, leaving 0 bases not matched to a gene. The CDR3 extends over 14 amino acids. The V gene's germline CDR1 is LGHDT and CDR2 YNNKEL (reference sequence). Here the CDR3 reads CASSQGTGDYGYTF. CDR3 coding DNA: TGTGCCAGCAGCCAAGGGACAGGGGACTATGGCTACACCTTC.

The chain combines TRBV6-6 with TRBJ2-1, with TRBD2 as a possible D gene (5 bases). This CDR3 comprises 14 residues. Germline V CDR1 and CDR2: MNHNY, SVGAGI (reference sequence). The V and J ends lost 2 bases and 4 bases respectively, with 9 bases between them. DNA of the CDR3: TGTGCCAGCAGTTACCCCCGGGATTACAATGAGCAGTTCTTC. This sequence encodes CASSYPRDYNEQFF.

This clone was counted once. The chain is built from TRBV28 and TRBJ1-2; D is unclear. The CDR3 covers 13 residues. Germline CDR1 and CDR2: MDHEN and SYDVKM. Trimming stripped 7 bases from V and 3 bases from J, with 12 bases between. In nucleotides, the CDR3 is TGTGCCAGCATCCCCTCTGAGGACTATGGCTACACCTTC. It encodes CASIPSEDYGYTF.

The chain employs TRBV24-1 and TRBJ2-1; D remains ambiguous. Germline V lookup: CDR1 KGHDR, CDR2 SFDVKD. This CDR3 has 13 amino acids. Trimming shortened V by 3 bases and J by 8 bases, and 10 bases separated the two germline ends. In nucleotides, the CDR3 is TGTGCCACCAGTGATCCTAAGATCCATGAGCAGTTCTTC. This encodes CATSDPKIHEQFF.

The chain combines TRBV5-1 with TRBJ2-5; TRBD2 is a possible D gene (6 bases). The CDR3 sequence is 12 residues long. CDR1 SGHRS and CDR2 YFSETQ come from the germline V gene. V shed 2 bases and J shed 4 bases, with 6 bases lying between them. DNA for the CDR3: TGCGCCAGCAGCTTTAGCGGAGAGACCCAGTACTTC. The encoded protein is CASSFSGETQYF.

The CDR3 sequence is CASSNTGTREDEQYF. CDR3 nucleotide sequence: TGTGCCAGCAGCAACACCGGGACTAGGGAGGACGAGCAGTACTTC. This chain links TRBV7-9 with TRBJ2-7, with 8 nucleotides matching TRBD2. CDR1 is SEHNR and CDR2 is FQNEAQ in the germline V gene (reference sequence). The CDR3 covers 15 residues. V shed 5 bases, J shed 5 bases, and the junction held 11 bases outside the gene matches.

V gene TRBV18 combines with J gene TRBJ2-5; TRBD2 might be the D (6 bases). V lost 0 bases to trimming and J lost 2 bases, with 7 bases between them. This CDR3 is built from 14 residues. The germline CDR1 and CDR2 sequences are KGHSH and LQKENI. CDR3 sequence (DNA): TGTGCCAGCTCACCACCGACTAGACAAGAGACCCAGTACTTC. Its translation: CASSPPTRQETQYF. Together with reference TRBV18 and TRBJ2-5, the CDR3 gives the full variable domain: NAGVMQNPRHLVRRRGQEARLRCSPMKGHSHVYWYRQLPEEGLKFMVYLQKENIIDESGMPKERFSAEFPKEGPSILRIQQVVRGDSAAYFCASSPPTRQETQYFGPGTRLLVL.

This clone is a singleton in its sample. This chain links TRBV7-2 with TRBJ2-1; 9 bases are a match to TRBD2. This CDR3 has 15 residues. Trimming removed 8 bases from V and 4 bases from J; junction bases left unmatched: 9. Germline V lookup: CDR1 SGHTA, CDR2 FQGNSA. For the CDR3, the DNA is TGTGCCAGCGGTAGCGGGAGCCAACTTTACAATGAGCAGTTCTTC. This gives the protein CASGSGSQLYNEQFF.

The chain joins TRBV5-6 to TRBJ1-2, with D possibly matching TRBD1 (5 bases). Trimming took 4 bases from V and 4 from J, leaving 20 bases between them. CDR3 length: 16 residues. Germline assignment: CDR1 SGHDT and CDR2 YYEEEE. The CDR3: CASSPEGFRVGYGYTF. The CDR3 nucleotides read TGTGCCAGCAGCCCAGAAGGTTTCAGGGTGGGCTATGGCTACACCTTC.

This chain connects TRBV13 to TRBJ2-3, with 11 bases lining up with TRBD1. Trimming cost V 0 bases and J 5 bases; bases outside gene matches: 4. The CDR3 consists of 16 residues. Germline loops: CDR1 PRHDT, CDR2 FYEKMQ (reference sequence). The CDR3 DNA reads TGTGCCAGCAGCTTAGGTGGACAGGGGGCTCGAGATACGCAGTATTTT. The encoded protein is CASSLGGQGARDTQYF.

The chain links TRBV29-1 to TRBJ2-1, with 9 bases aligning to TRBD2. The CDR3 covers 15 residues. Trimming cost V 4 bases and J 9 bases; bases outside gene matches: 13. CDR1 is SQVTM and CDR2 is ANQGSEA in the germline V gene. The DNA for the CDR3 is TGCAGCGTTGTAGGAGGCGGGAGGGTCCGTAGTGAGCAGTTCTTC. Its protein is CSVVGGGRVRSEQFF.

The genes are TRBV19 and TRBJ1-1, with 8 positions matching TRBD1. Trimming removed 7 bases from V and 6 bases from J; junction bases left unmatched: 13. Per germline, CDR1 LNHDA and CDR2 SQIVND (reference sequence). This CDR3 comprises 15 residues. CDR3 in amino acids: CASTPRRQGAAEAFF. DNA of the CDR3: TGTGCCAGTACCCCAAGGCGCCAGGGGGCTGCTGAAGCTTTCTTT.

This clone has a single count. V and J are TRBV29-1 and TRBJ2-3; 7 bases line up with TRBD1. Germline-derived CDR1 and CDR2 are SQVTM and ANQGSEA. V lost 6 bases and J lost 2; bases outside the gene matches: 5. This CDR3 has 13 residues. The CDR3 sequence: CSVAGTVTDTQYF. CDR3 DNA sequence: TGCAGCGTGGCCGGGACAGTCACAGATACGCAGTATTTT.

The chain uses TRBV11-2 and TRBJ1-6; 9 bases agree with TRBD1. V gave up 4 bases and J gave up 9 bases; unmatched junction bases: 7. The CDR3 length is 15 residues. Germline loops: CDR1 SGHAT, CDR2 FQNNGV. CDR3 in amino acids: CASSSGQGLASPLHF. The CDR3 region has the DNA TGTGCCAGCAGCTCCGGACAGGGGTTAGCTTCACCCCTCCACTTT.

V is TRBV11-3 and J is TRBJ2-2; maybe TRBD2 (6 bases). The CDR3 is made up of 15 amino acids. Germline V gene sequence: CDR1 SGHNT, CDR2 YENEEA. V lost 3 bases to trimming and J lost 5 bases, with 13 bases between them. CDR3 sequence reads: CASSFSGHGTGELFF. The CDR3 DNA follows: TGTGCCAGCAGCTTTAGCGGCCACGGAACCGGGGAGCTGTTTTTT.

The CDR3 DNA is TGTGCCAGCAGTTCATTAGGGACAGGGGACCCCGGAGCTTTCTTT. It translates to CASSSLGTGDPGAFF. The genes are TRBV27 and TRBJ1-1, with TRBD1 identical over 10 bases. The germline CDR1 and CDR2 sequences are MNHEY and SMNVEV (reference sequence). J lost 10 bases, V lost 4 bases, and 12 bases had no gene match. This CDR3 is 15 amino acids long.

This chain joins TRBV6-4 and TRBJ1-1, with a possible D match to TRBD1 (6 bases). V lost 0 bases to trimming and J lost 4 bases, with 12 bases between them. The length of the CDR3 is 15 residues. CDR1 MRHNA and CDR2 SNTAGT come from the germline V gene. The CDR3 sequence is CASSDSNGGPTEAFF. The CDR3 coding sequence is TGTGCCAGCAGTGACTCGAACGGGGGGCCCACTGAAGCTTTCTTT.

CDR3 region: CASSQVKGLYQETQYF. CDR3 coding DNA: TGTGCCAGCAGCCAAGTAAAGGGGTTGTACCAAGAGACCCAGTACTTC. The chain couples TRBV14 to TRBJ2-5, with D possibly TRBD1 on 5 matching bases. Germline V CDR1 and CDR2: SGHDN, FVKESK. The CDR3 contains 16 residues. Trimming removed 1 base from V and 0 bases from J, with 12 bases in between.

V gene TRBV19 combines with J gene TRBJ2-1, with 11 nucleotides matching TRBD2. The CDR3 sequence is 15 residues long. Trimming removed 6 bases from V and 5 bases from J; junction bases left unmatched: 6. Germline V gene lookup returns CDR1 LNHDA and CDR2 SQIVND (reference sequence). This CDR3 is CASRLAGGGHNEQFF. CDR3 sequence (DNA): TGTGCCAGTAGGCTAGCGGGAGGCGGCCACAATGAGCAGTTCTTC.

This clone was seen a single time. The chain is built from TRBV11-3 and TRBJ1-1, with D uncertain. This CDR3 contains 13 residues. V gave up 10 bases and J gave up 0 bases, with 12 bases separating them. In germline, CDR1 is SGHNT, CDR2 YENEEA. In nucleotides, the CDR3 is TGTGCCACCCAGATTGGAGTGAACACTGAAGCTTTCTTT. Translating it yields CATQIGVNTEAFF.

DNA for the CDR3: TGTGCCAGCAGCCTGACCAGCGACGAGCAGTACTTC. Translated, it gives CASSLTSDEQYF. V is TRBV11-3 and J is TRBJ2-7; D ambiguous. The V end lost 5 bases, the J end lost 5 bases, and 10 bases lay between the germline ends. The CDR3 consists of 12 residues. From germline, CDR1 is SGHNT and CDR2 YENEEA.

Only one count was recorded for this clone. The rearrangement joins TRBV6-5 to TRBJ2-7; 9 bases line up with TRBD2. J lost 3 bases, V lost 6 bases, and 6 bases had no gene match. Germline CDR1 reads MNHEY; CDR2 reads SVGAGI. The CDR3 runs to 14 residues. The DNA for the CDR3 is TGTGCCAGCAGCCCCCGGCGGGAGGGCTACGAGCAGTACTTC. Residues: CASSPRREGYEQYF.

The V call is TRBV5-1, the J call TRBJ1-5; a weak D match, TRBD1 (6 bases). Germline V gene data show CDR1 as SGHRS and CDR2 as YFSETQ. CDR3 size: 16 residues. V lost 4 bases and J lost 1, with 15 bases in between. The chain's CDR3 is CASSADGRGSNQPQHF. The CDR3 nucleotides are TGCGCCAGCAGCGCGGACGGTAGGGGGAGCAATCAGCCCCAGCATTTT.